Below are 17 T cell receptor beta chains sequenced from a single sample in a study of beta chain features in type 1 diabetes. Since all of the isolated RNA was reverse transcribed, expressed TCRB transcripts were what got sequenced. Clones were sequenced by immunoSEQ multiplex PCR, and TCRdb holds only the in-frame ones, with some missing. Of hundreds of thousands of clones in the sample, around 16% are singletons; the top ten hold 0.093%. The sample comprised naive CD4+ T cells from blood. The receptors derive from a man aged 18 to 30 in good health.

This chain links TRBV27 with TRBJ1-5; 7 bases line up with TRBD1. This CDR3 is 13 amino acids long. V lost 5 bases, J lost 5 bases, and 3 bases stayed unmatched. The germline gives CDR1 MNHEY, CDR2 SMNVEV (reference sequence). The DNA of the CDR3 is TGTGCCAGCAGTGACAGGGAGGATCAGCCCCAGCATTTT. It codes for CASSDREDQPQHF.

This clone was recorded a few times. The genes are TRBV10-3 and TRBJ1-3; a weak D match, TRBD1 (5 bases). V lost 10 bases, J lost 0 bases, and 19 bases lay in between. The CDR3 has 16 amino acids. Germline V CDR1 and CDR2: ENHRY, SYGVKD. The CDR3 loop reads CASHQQTGISGNTIYF. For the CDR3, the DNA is TGTGCCAGCCACCAACAAACAGGAATCTCTGGAAACACCATATATTTT.

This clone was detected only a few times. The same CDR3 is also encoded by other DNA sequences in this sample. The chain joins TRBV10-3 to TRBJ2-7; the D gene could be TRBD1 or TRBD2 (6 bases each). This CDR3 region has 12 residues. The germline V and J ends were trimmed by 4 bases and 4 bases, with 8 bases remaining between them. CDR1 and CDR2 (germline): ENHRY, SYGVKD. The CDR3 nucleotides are TGTGCCATCAGTGGAGGGGGGTACGAGCAGTACTTC. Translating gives CAISGGGYEQYF.

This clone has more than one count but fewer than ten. The CDR3 nucleotides read TGTGCCAGCAGAGGACAGGGGGGCAATCAGCCCCAGCATTTT. Encoded protein: CASRGQGGNQPQHF. This chain uses TRBV25-1 with TRBJ1-5, with 10 bases that match TRBD1. CDR1 MGHDK and CDR2 SYGVNS come from the germline V gene. The CDR3 length is 14 residues. J lost 2 bases, V lost 6 bases, and 1 base had no gene match.

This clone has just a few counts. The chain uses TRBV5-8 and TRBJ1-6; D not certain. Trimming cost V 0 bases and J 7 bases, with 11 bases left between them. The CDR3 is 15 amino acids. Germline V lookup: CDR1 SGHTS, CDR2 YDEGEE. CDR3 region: CASSLESAGNSPLHF. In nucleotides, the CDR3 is TGTGCCAGCAGCTTGGAATCGGCGGGAAATTCACCCCTCCACTTT.

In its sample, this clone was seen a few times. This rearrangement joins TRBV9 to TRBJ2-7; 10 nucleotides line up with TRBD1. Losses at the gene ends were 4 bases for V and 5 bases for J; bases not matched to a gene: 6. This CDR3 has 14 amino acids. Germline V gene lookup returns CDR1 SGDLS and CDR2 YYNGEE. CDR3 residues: CASSPGQGMNEQYF. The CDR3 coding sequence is TGTGCCAGCAGCCCGGGACAGGGGATGAACGAGCAGTACTTC. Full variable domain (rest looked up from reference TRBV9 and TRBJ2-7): DSGVTQTPKHLITATGQRVTLRCSPRSGDLSVYWYQQSLDQGLQFLIQYYNGEERAKGNILERFSAQQFPDLHSELNLSSLELGDSALYFCASSPGQGMNEQYFGPGTRLTVT.

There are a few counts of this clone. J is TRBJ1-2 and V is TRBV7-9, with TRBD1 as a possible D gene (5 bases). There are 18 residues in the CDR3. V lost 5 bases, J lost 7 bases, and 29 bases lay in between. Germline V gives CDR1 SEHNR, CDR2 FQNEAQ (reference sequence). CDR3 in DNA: TGTGCCAGCAGCCTCAGACAGAGACCTTTGGACACGGGGTCTGGCTACACCTTC. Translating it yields CASSLRQRPLDTGSGYTF.

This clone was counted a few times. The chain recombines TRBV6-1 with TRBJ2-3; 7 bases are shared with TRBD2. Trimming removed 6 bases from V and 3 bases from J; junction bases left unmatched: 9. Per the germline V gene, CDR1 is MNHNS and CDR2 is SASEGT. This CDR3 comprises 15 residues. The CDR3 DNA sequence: TGTGCCAGCAGGTCGGGCGGGGGAGGGACAGATACGCAGTATTTT. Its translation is CASRSGGGGTDTQYF.

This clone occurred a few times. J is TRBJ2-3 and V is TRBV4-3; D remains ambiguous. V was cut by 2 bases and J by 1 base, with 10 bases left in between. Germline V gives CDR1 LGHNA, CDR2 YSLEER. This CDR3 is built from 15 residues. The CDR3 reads CASSQRKSGTDTQYF. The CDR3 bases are TGCGCCAGCAGCCAAAGGAAGTCAGGCACAGATACGCAGTATTTT.

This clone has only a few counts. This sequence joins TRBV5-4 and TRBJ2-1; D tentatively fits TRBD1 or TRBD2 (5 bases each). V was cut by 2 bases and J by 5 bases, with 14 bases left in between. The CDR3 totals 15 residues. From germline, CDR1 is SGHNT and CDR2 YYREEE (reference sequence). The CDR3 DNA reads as TGTGCCAGCAGCTTCTTCCCCGGGGCTCACAATGAGCAGTTCTTC. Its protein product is CASSFFPGAHNEQFF.

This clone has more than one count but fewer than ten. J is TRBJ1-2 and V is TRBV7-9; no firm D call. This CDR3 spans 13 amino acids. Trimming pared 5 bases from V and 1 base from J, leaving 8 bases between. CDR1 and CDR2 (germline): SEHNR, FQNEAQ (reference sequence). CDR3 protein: CASSPGINYGYTF. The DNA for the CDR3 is TGTGCCAGCAGCCCCGGGATTAACTATGGCTACACCTTC.

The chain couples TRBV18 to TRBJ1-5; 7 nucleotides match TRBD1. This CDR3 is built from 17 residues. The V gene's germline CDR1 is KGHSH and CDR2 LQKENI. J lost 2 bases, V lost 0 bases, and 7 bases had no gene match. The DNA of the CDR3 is TGTGCCAGCTCACCACCGGGACAGAGTGACGGCAATCAGCCCCAGCATTTT. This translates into CASSPPGQSDGNQPQHF.

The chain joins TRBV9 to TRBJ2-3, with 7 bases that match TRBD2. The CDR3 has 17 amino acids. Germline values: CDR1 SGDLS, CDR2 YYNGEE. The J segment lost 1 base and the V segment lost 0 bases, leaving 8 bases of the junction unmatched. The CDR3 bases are TGTGCCAGCAGCGTAGGTTTAGGACTAGTTGGCACAGATACGCAGTATTTT. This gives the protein CASSVGLGLVGTDTQYF. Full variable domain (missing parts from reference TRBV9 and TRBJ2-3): DSGVTQTPKHLITATGQRVTLRCSPRSGDLSVYWYQQSLDQGLQFLIQYYNGEERAKGNILERFSAQQFPDLHSELNLSSLELGDSALYFCASSVGLGLVGTDTQYFGPGTRLTVL.

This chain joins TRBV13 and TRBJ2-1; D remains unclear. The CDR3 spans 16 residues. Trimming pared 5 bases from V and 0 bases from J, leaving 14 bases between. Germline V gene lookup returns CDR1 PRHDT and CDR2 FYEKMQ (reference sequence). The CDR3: CASSRSGSSSYNEQFF. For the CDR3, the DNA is TGTGCCAGCAGCCGCTCTGGATCCTCCTCCTACAATGAGCAGTTCTTC.

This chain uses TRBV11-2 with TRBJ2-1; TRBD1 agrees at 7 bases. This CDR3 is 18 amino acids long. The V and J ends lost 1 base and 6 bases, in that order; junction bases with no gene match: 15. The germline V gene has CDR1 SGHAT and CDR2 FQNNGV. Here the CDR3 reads CASSLGVRERGRGNEQFF. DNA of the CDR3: TGTGCCAGCAGCTTAGGGGTCCGAGAGAGGGGGCGAGGCAATGAGCAGTTCTTC.

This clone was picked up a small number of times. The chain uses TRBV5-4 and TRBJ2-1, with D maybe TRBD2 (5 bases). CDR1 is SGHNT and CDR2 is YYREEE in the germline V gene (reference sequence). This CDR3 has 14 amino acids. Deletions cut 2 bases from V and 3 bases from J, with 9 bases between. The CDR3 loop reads CASSLSGGYNEQFF. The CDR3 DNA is TGTGCCAGCAGCTTAAGCGGTGGCTACAATGAGCAGTTCTTC.

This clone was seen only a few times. CDR3 bases: TGTGCCTGGAGTGTAAACCCACTGGAGACCCAGTACTTC. As protein: CAWSVNPLETQYF. The chain couples TRBV30 to TRBJ2-5; D is ambiguous. Germline V gene lookup returns CDR1 GTSNPN and CDR2 SVGIG (reference sequence). The CDR3 extends over 13 amino acids. Trimming cost V 0 bases and J 5 bases, with 10 bases left between them.